This record concerns one T cell receptor beta chain sequence. Its matching antigen is unknown. The investigators split CD4+ cells into a CD45RA+ naive subset and a CD45RA-negative memory subset. Profiling relied on immunoSEQ multiplex PCR, and the TCRdb table lists in-frame clones only, not all of them. The data show about 680,000 clones, around 78% seen once. The data are from a study of shared clonotypes between healthy human individuals. Study information: Donors were a couple of women and a few men aged 18 to 49. Overall study results and limits: Memory subsets generally showed lower estimated richness than naive subsets. Shared clonotypes across all four donors exceeded non-shared ones in generation probability.

Germline values: CDR1 MNHEY, CDR2 SMNVEV (reference sequence). Between the trimmed V and J ends, which lost 4 bases and 4 bases, there was a span of 13 bases. CDR3 length: 15 amino acids. Sequencing used memory CD4+ T cells sorted from blood. Documented subset: CD45RA-negative fraction. The clonotype was recovered from a woman in her twenties or thirties in good health. The chain employs TRBV27 and TRBJ1-4; D unclear. The CDR3 region is CASSSRVRDNEKLFF. The CDR3 DNA sequence: TGTGCCAGCAGTTCCCGGGTACGGGATAATGAAAAACTGTTTTTT.